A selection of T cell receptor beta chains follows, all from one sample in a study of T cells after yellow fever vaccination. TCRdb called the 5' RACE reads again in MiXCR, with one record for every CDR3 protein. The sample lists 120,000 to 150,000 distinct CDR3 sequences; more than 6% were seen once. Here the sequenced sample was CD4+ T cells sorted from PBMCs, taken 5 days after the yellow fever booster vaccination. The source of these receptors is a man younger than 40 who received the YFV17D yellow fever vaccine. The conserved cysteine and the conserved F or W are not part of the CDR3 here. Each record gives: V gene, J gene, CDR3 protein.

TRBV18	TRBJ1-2	ASSPSQDYGYT
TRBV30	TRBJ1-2	AWSVQSYGYT
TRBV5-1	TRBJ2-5	ASSLMITGGPQETQY
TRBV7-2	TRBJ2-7	ASSLRSESSYEQY
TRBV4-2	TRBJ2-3	ASSQDYRRFGYTDTQY
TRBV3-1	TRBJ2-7	ASSQETSSVSYEQY
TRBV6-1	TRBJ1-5	ASSLDSRSNQPQH
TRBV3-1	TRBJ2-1	ASSQETTSFHEQF
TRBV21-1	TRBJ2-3	ASSKISWRDTQY
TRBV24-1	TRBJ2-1	ATSDSGQEVNEQF
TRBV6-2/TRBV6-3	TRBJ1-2	ASLKDKAYGYT
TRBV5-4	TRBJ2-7	ASSGGLAVSEQY
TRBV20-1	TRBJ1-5	SAREDGRSNQPQH
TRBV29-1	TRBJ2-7	SVGGGTYEQY
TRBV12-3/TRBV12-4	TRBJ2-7	ASSLDKEQY
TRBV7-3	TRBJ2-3	ASSSGSTQY
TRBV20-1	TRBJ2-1	SARGVVAGESNEQF
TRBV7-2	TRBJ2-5	ASSHGTGETQY
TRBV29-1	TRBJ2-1	SVEQRAYGGQF
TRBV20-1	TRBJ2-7	SASLPGQSSEQY
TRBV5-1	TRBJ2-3	ASSVRSGTDTQY
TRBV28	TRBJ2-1	ASRPPGLAGGPLGQF
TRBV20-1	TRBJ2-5	SATLGGLLQETQY
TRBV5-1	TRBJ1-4	ASSLTGGDEKLF
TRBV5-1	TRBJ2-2	ASIRERGTGELF
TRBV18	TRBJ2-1	ASSPPLAEQF
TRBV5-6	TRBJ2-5	ASSQRLRFETQY
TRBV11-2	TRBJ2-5	ATPIENQETQY
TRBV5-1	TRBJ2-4	ASSLGLAGTLAKNIQY
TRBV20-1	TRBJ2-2	SASRTSGGELF
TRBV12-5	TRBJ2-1	ASGLVLGQAYNEQF
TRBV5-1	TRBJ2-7	ASGETGGYEQY
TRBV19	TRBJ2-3	ASSRDRVLLAGAGDTQY
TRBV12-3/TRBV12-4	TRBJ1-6	ASSGQAPGSSPLH
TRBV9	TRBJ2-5	ASSVATGRKETQY
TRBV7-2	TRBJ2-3	ASEEGISTDTQY
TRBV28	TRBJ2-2	ASRRQGSNTGELF
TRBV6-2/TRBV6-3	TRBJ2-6	ASSSGRSIAISSGANVLT
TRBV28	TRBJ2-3	ASSPPAGLALRGTQY
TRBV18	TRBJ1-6	ASSPIEGHNSPLH
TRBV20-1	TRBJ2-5	SVRQPAGQETQY
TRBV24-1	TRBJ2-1	ATSDSGLAVGPVHEQF
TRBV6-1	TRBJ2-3	ASTPSGASNQGEY
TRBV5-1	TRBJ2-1	ASSFALGLNSAEQF